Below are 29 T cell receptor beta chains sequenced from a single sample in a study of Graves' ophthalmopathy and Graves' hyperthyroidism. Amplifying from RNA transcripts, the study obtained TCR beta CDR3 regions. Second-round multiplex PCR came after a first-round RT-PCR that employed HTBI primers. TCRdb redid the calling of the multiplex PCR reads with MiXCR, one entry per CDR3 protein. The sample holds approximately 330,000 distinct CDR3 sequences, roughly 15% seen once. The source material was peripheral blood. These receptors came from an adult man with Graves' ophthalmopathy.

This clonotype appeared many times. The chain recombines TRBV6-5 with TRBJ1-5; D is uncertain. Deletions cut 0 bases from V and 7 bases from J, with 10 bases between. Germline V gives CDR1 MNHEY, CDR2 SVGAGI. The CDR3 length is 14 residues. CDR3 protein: CASSYSSRVQPQHF. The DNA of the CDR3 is TGTGCCAGCAGTTACTCGTCAAGGGTCCAGCCCCAGCATTTT.

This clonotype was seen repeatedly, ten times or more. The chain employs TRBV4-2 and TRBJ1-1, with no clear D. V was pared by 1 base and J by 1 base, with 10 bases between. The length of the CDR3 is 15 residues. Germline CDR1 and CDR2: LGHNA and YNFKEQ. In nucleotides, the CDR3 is TGTGCCAGCAGCCAAGGCGGACGGTCGAACACTGAAGCTTTCTTT. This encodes CASSQGGRSNTEAFF.

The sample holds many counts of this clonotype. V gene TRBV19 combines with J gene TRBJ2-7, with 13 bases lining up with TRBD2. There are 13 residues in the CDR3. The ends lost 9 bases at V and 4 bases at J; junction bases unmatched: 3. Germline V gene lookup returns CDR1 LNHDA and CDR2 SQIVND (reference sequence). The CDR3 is CASGTSGVYEQYF. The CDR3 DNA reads TGTGCCAGCGGGACTAGCGGGGTGTACGAGCAGTACTTC.

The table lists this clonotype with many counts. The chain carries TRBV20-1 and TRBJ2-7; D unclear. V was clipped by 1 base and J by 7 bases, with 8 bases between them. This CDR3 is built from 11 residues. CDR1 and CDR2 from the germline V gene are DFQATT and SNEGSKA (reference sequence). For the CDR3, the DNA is TGCAGTGCTAGAGCCCCCGGAGAGCAGTACTTC. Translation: CSARAPGEQYF.

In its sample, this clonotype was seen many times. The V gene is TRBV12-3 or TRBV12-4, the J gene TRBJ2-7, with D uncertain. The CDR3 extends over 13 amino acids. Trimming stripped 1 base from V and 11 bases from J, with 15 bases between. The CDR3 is CASSLVPGDSEYF. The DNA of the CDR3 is TGTGCCAGCAGTTTAGTCCCAGGAGATTCGGAGTACTTC.

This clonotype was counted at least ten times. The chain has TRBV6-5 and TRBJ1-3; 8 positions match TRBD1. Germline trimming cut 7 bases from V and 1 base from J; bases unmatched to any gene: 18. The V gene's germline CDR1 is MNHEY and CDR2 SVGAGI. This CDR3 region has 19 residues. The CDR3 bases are TGTGCCAGCAACCTCAGGACAGGGTTTACCTCCTCTTCTGGAAACACCATATATTTT. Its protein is CASNLRTGFTSSSGNTIYF.

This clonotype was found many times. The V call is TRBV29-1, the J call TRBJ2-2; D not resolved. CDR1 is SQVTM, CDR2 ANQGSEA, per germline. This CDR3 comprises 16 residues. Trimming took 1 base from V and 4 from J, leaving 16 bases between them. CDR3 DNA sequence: TGCAGCGTTGAAGTACGGGCCCCTGCCGCCACCGGGGAGCTGTTTTTT. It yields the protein CSVEVRAPAATGELFF.

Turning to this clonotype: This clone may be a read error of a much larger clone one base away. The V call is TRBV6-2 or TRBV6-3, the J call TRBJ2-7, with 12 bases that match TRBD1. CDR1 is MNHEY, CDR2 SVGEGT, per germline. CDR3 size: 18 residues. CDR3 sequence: CSSSYRRPPGQGAVEQYF. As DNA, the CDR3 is TGTTCCAGCAGTTACCGCAGACCACCGGGACAGGGGGCGGTCGAGCAGTACTTC.

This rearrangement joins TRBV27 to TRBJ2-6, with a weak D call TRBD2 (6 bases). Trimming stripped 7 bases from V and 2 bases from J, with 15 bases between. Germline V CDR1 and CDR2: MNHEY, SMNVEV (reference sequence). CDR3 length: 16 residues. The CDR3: CASTSVGTAGANVLTF. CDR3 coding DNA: TGTGCCAGCACCAGCGTAGGGACTGCTGGGGCCAACGTCCTGACTTTC.

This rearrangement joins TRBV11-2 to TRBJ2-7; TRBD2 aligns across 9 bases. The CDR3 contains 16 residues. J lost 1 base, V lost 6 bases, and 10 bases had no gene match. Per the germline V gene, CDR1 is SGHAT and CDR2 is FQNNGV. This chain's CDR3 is CASRRPGGRASYEQYF. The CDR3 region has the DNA TGTGCCAGCAGACGTCCTGGCGGGAGGGCTTCCTACGAGCAGTACTTC.

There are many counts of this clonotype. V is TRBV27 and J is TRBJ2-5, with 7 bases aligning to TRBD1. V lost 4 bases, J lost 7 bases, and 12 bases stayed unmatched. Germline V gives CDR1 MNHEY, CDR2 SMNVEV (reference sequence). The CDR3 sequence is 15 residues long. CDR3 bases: TGTGCCAGCAGTTCGCGCCCCGGGACAGCTGGGACCCAGTACTTC. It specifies CASSSRPGTAGTQYF.

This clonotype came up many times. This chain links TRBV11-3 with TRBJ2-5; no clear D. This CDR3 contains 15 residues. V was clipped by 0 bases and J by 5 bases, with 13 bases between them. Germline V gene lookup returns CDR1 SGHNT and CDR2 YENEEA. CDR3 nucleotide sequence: TGTGCCAGCAGCTTAGATAGTCGATTGGTGGAGACCCAGTACTTC. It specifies CASSLDSRLVETQYF.

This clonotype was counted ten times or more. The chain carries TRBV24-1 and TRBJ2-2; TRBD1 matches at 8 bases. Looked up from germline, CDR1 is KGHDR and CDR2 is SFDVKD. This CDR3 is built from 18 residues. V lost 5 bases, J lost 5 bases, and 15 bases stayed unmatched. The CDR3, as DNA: TGTGCCACCAGTGCCCTGAAAGGACAGGGAGGCCCAACCGGGGAGCTGTTTTTT. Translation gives CATSALKGQGGPTGELFF.

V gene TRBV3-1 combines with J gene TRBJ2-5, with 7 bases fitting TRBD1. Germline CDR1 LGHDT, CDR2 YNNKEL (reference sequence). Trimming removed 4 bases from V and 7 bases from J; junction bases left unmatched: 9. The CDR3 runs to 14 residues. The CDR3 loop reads CASSLDSRTGTQYF. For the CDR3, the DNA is TGTGCCAGCAGCCTCGACAGCCGGACAGGGACCCAGTACTTC.

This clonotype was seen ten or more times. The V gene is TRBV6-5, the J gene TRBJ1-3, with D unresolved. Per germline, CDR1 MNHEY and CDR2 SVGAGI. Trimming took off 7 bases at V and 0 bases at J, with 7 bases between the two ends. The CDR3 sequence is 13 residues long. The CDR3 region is CASTASSGNTIYF. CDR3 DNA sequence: TGTGCCAGCACAGCGAGCTCTGGAAACACCATATATTTT.

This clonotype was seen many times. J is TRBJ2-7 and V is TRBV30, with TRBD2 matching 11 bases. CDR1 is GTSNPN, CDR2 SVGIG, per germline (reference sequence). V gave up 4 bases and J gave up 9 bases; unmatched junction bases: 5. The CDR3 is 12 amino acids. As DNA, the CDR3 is TGTGCCTGGAACCCTAGCGGGGGGTCGCAGTACTTC. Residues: CAWNPSGGSQYF.

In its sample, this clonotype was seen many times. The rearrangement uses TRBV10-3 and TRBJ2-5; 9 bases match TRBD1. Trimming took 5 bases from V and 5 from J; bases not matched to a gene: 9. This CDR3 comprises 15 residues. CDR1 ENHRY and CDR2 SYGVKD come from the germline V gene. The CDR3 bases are TGTGCCATCAGTCCGGGACAGGGAACCGGGGAGACCCAGTACTTC. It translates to CAISPGQGTGETQYF.

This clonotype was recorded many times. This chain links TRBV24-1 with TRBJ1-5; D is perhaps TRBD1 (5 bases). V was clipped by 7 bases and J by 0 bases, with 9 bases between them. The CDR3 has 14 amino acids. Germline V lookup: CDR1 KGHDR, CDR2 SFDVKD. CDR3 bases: TGTGCCACCAGCGGACAAAATAGCAATCAGCCCCAGCATTTT. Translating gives CATSGQNSNQPQHF.

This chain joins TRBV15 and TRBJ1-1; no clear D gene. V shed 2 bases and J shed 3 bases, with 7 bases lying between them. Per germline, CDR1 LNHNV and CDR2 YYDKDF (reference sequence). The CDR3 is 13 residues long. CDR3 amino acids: CATSRRFYTEAFF. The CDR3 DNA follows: TGTGCCACCAGCAGAAGGTTCTACACTGAAGCTTTCTTT.

This CDR3 reads CASSEVTNTGELFF. CDR3 in DNA: TGTGCCAGCAGTGAAGTGACGAACACCGGGGAGCTGTTTTTT. This chain links TRBV2 with TRBJ2-2; D is undetermined. Germline loops: CDR1 SNHLY, CDR2 FYNNEI. CDR3 length equals 14 residues. Trimming removed 1 base from V and 0 bases from J, with 3 bases in between.

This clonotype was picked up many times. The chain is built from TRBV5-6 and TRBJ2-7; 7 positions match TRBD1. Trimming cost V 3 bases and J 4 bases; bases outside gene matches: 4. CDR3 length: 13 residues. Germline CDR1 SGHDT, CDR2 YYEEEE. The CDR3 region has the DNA TGTGCCAGCAGCTCGGACAGGAAGTACGAGCAGTACTTC. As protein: CASSSDRKYEQYF.

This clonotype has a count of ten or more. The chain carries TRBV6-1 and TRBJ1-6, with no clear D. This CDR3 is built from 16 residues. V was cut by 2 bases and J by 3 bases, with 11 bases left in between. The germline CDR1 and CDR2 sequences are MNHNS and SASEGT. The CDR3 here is CASSESAGGYNSPLHF. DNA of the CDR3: TGTGCCAGCAGTGAATCCGCGGGCGGCTATAATTCACCCCTCCACTTT.

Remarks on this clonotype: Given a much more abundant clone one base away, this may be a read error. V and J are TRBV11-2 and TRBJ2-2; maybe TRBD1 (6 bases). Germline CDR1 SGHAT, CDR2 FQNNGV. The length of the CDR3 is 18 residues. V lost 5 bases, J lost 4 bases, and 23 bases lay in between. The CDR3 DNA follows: TGTGCCAGCAGCCGCCAGTTGGGGGCGCCGGGGCTCACCGGGGAGCTGTTTTTT. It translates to CASSRQLGAPGLTGELFF. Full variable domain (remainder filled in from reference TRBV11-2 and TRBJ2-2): EAGVAQSPRYKIIEKRQSVAFWCNPISGHATLYWYQQILGQGPKLLIQFQNNGVVDDSQLPKDRFSAERLKGVDSTLKIQPAKLEDSAVYLCASSRQLGAPGLTGELFFGEGSRLTVL.

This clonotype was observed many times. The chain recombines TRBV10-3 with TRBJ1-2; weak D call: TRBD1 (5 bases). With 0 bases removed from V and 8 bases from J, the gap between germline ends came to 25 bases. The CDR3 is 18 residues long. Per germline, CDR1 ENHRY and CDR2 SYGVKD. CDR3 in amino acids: CAISESLGRGAESKGYTF. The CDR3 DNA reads TGTGCCATCAGTGAGTCTCTCGGACGGGGCGCAGAAAGTAAGGGCTACACCTTC.

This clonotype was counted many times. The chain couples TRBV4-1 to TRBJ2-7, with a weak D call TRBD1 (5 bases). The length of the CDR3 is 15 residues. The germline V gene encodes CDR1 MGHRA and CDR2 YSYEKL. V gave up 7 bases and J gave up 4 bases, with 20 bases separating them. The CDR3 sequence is CASNLVPGPGYEQYF. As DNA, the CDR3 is TGCGCCAGCAACCTTGTTCCGGGCCCAGGGTACGAGCAGTACTTC.

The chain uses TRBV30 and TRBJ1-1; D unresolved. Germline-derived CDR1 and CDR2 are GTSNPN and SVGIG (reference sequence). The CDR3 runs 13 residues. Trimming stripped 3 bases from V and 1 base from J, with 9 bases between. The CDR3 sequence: CAWSGHPNTEAFF. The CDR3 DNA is TGTGCCTGGAGCGGGCACCCGAACACTGAAGCTTTCTTT.

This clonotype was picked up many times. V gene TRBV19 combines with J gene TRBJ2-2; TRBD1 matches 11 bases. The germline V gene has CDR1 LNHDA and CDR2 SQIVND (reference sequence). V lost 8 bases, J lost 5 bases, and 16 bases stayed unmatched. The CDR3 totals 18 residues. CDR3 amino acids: CASESGQGVSGRTGELFF. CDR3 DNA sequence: TGTGCCAGTGAATCGGGACAGGGGGTTAGTGGTCGAACCGGGGAGCTGTTTTTT.

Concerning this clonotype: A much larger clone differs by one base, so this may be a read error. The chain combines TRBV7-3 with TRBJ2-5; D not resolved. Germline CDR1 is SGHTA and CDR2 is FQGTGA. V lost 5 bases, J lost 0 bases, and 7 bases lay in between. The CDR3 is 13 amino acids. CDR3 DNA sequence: TGTGCCAGCAGCCCGGCGTACCAAGAGACCCAGTACTTC. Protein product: CASSPAYQETQYF.

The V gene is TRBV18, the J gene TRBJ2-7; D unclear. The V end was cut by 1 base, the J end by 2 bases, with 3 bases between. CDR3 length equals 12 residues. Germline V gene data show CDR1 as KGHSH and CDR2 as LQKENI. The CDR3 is CASSPQPYEQYF. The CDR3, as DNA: TGTGCCAGCTCACCACAACCCTACGAGCAGTACTTC.